Here is one TCR beta chain with its context. The data belong to a study of T cells in Graves' hyperthyroidism and ophthalmopathy. This CDR3 spans 13 amino acids. Trimming took 4 bases from V and 2 from J, leaving 8 bases between them. Per the germline V gene, CDR1 is SGHVT and CDR2 is SQSDAQ. Researchers amplified the TCR beta CDR3 regions from RNA transcripts. TCR CDR3 regions were first amplified by RT-PCR with HTBI primers. In TCRdb, the multiplex PCR reads were re-called with MiXCR into one record per CDR3 protein. The sample lists 500,000 to 650,000 distinct CDR3 sequences, over 15% occurring once.

Sequenced sample: blood. V and J are TRBV7-4 and TRBJ1-1, with D perhaps matching TRBD1 (5 bases). The TCR comes from a young woman with Graves' ophthalmopathy. In nucleotides, the CDR3 is TGTGCCAGCAGCTGTCAGGGAAACACTGAAGCTTTCTTT. Amino acids: CASSCQGNTEAFF.